The rows below give T cell receptor beta chains drawn from one sample of a study of regulatory T cells in long-lasting Graves disease. TCRdb reanalysed the multiplex PCR reads using MiXCR and keeps one entry per CDR3 protein. This sample has fewer than 450,000 distinct CDR3 sequences, with about 15% found just once. In addition, the sample was reused for a study of T cells in Graves' hyperthyroidism and ophthalmopathy.

The source material was peripheral blood mononuclear cells (PBMCs), sampled at new diagnosis, from a patient treated with antithyroid drugs. Receptors were obtained from a woman in her thirties or forties with Graves disease. The CDR3 runs from the conserved cysteine through the conserved F or W. D genes are given only for firm matches. A clone size is listed for some rows: how often the clone was seen (once, few, many), or a class if it is expanded.

j_gene	d_gene	v_gene	abundance	CDR3nt	CDR3aa
TRBJ2-7	TRBD1	TRBV7-2	-	TGTGCCAGCAGCTTGGCACCGGGACAGCTCTACGAGCAGTACTTC	CASSLAPGQLYEQYF
TRBJ2-2	-	TRBV10-3	many	TGTGCCATCAGTTCGTCAAGAAACACCGGGGAGCTGTTTTTT	CAISSSRNTGELFF
TRBJ2-3	-	TRBV18	many	TGTGCCAGCTCACCACCGATTAGCACGGGGGATACGCAGTATTTT	CASSPPISTGDTQYF
TRBJ1-5	-	TRBV6-2/TRBV6-3	-	TGTGCCAGCACAAACGGGTTTAGCAATCAGCCCCAGCATTTT	CASTNGFSNQPQHF
TRBJ1-1	TRBD1	TRBV12-3/TRBV12-4	-	TGTGCCAGCAGTCCCGGGACAGGGTATTCGGGAACTGAAGCTTTCTTT	CASSPGTGYSGTEAFF
TRBJ2-1	-	TRBV28	many	TGTGCCAGCTCTGGCTCCTACAATGAGCAGTTCTTC	CASSGSYNEQFF
TRBJ2-7	-	TRBV9	-	TGTGCCAGCAGCGCGACAGGATTTGACTACGAGCAGTACTTC	CASSATGFDYEQYF
TRBJ2-1	-	TRBV30	-	TGTGCCTGGAGTGTAATTAATGAGCAGTTCTTC	CAWSVINEQFF
TRBJ2-7	TRBD1	TRBV6-1	many	TGTGCCAGCAGCAACGGACAGGCCTACGAGCAGTACTTC	CASSNGQAYEQYF
TRBJ2-7	-	TRBV11-2	many	TGTGCCAGCAGCTCGCGGACCCTTAACTACGAGCAGTACTTC	CASSSRTLNYEQYF
TRBJ2-7	-	TRBV6-1	-	TGTGCCAGCAGGTCCACTCTTCGCACCTCCTTCTCCTACGAGCAGTACTTC	CASRSTLRTSFSYEQYF
TRBJ2-7	-	TRBV7-7	-	TGTGCTAGCAGCCGTGACCTATTTTACGAGCAGTACTTC	CASSRDLFYEQYF
TRBJ2-7	-	TRBV6-1	-	TGTGCCAGCAGTGAAAAGGGACAAGAGAACTACGAGCAGTACTTC	CASSEKGQENYEQYF
TRBJ2-1	TRBD2	TRBV4-2	-	TGTGCCAGCAGCCAAGGTGCCGGACTAGCGGGATACAATGAGCAGTTCTTC	CASSQGAGLAGYNEQFF
TRBJ2-7	-	TRBV20-1	few	TGCAGTGCTAGAGATCAGGCAAGACCGGACTACGAGCAGTACTTC	CSARDQARPDYEQYF
TRBJ2-3	-	TRBV5-1	many	TGCGCCAGCAGCTTGGAGGGAAGGATGCAGTATTTT	CASSLEGRMQYF
TRBJ2-1	-	TRBV19	-	TGTGCCAGTAGCCCCCCGGGACGAGGAAACAATGAGCAGTTCTTC	CASSPPGRGNNEQFF
TRBJ1-2	-	TRBV15	few	TGTGCCACCAGCAGAGATTCGACTACTTCGATCCTTCCACTCTATGGCTACACCTTC	CATSRDSTTSILPLYGYTF
TRBJ2-2	-	TRBV6-1	many	TGTGCCACCAAATTTCCTCAGGGTTGGGGCACCGGGGAGCTGTTTTTT	CATKFPQGWGTGELFF
TRBJ2-1	TRBD2	TRBV20-1	-	TGCAGTGCTAGTTCCGGGACTAGCGGGAGTTTTGATGAGCAGTTCTTC	CSASSGTSGSFDEQFF
TRBJ2-2	TRBD1	TRBV10-3	many	TGTGCCATCGGGACAGAGAACACCGGGGAGCTGTTTTTT	CAIGTENTGELFF
TRBJ2-1	-	TRBV27	many	TGTGCCAGCAGTTTGGCCCCTACCAATGAGCAGTTCTTC	CASSLAPTNEQFF
TRBJ2-5	TRBD2	TRBV20-1	-	TGCAGTGCTGGGAGCGGGGTGGGGGAGACCCAGTACTTC	CSAGSGVGETQYF
TRBJ2-3	-	TRBV7-2	-	TGTGCCAGCAGCTTAGAGGGGGGCGCAGATACGCAGTATTTT	CASSLEGGADTQYF
TRBJ2-7	-	TRBV2	many	TGTGCCAGCAGTGAACAGCCCTTGGAGCAGTACTTC	CASSEQPLEQYF
TRBJ1-1	-	TRBV12-3/TRBV12-4	many	TGTGCCAGCAGACGTCAGGGTATGAACACTGAAGCTTTCTTT	CASRRQGMNTEAFF
TRBJ2-2	-	TRBV6-1	-	TGTGCCAGCAGCAACCCTAGCGGAGGGGACACCGGGGAGCTGCTTTTT	CASSNPSGGDTGELLF
TRBJ1-2	-	TRBV9	-	TGTGCCAGCAGCGTAGAGTGGGGTGGAGGAGACTATGGCTACACCTTC	CASSVEWGGGDYGYTF
TRBJ2-2	TRBD2	TRBV27	many	TGTGCCAGCAGTTCCCGAGGACTAGCGGGCAACACCGGGGAGCTGTTTTTT	CASSSRGLAGNTGELFF
TRBJ2-1	-	TRBV5-1	many	TGCGCCAGCAGCTTGGGGGAGAGGTACAATGAGCAGTTCTTC	CASSLGERYNEQFF
TRBJ1-2	TRBD1	TRBV12-3/TRBV12-4	many	TGTGCCAGCAGTACCTGGGACAGCAACTATGGCTACACCTTC	CASSTWDSNYGYTF
TRBJ2-3	-	TRBV5-5	-	TGTGCCAGCGGACGAGGGAACAGTGGCACAGATACGCAGTATTTT	CASGRGNSGTDTQYF
TRBJ2-2	-	TRBV7-2	many	TGTGCCAGCAGCTTGGTCAGCGTGAACACCGGGGAGCTGTTTTTT	CASSLVSVNTGELFF
TRBJ2-1	-	TRBV29-1	-	TGCAGCGTGACCGGGACCAGAGACTCCTACAATGAGCAGTTCTTC	CSVTGTRDSYNEQFF
TRBJ2-1	TRBD1	TRBV28	few	TGTGCCAGCAGTTTTGGGACAGCGACAACGTACTACAATGAGCAGTTCTTC	CASSFGTATTYYNEQFF
TRBJ2-1	TRBD2	TRBV28	-	TGTGCCAGCAGTTTAATAGGCGGGAGGGTAGAGCAGTTCTTC	CASSLIGGRVEQFF
TRBJ2-3	-	TRBV12-3/TRBV12-4	many	TGTGCCAGCAGATCACGGGACACCTACACAGATACGCAGTATTTT	CASRSRDTYTDTQYF
TRBJ2-1	TRBD2	TRBV7-3	many	TGTGCCAGCAGCGCTAGCGGAAACCAGTTCTTC	CASSASGNQFF
TRBJ2-7	TRBD2	TRBV28	many	TGTGCCAGCAGTGTACTAGCGGGCCCACGGCAGCAGTACTTC	CASSVLAGPRQQYF
TRBJ2-2	TRBD1	TRBV6-1	many	TGTGCCAGCATTGGACAGGGGTCCGGGGAGCTGTTTTTT	CASIGQGSGELFF
TRBJ2-1	-	TRBV12-3/TRBV12-4	many	TGTGCCAGCAGTTTAATACCGTCCCCCGACAATGAGCAGTTCTTC	CASSLIPSPDNEQFF